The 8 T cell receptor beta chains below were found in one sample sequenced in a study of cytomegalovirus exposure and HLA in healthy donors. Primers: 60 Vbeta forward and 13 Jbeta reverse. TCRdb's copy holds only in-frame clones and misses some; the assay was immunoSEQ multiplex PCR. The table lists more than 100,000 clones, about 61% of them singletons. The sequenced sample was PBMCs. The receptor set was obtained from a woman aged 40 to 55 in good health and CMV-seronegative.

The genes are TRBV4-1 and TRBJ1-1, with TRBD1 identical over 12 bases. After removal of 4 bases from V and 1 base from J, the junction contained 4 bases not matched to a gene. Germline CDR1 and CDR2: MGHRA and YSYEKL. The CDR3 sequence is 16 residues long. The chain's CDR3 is CASSRDRGLANTEAFF. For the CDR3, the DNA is TGCGCCAGCAGCCGGGACAGGGGGCTTGCGAACACTGAAGCTTTCTTT.

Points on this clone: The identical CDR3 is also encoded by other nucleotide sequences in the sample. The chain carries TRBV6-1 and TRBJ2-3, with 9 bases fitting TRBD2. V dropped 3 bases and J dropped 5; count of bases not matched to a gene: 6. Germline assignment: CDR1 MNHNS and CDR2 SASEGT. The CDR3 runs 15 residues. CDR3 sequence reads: CASSEGSGGQDTQYF. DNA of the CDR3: TGTGCCAGCAGTGAGGGTAGCGGGGGTCAAGATACGCAGTATTTT.

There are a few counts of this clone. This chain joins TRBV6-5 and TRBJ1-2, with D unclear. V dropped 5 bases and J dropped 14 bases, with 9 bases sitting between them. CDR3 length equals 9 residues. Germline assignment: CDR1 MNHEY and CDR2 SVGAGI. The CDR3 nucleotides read TGTGCCAGCAGTCCCCCCCCTACCTTC. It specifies CASSPPPTF.

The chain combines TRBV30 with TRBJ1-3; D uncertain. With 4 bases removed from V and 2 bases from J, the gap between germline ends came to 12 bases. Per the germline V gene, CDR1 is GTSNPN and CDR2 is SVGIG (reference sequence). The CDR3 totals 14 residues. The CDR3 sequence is CAWNRGITGNTIYF. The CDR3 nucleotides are TGTGCCTGGAATCGGGGAATTACTGGAAACACCATATATTTT.

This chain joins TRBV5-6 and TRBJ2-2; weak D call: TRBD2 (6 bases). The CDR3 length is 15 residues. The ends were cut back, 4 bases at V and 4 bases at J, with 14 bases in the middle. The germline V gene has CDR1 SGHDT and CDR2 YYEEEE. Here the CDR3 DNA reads TGTGCCAGCAGCCCTTTAGGAGGGGCCACCGGGGAGCTGTTTTTT. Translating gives CASSPLGGATGELFF. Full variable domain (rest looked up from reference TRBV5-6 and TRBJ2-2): DAGVTQSPTHLIKTRGQQVTLRCSPKSGHDTVSWYQQALGQGPQFIFQYYEEEERQRGNFPDRFSGHQFPNYSSELNVNALLLGDSALYLCASSPLGGATGELFFGEGSRLTVL.

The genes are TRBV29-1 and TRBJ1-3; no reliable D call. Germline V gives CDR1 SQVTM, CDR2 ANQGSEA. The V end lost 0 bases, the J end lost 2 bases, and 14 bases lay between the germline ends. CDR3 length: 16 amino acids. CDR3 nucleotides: TGCAGCGTTGAAGACTTCGCGGGCGGCACTGGAAACACCATATATTTT. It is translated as CSVEDFAGGTGNTIYF.

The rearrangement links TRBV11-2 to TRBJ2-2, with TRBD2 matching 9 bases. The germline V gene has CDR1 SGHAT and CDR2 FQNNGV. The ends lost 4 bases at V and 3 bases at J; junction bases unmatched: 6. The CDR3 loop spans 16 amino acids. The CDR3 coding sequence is TGTGCCAGCAGCTCCTTAGCGGGGGCCTACACCGGGGAGCTGTTTTTT. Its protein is CASSSLAGAYTGELFF. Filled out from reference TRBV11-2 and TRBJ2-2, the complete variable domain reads EAGVAQSPRYKIIEKRQSVAFWCNPISGHATLYWYQQILGQGPKLLIQFQNNGVVDDSQLPKDRFSAERLKGVDSTLKIQPAKLEDSAVYLCASSSLAGAYTGELFFGEGSRLTVL.

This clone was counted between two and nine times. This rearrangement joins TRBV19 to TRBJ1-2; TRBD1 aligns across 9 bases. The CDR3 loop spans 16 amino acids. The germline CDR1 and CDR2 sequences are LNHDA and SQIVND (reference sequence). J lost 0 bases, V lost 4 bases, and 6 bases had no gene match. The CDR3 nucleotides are TGTGCCAGTAGTAAGGGACAGGGCTCAACTAACTATGGCTACACCTTC. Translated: CASSKGQGSTNYGYTF.